This passage covers 21 T cell receptor beta chains from one sample sequenced in a study of blood T cell repertoires in COVID-19. Assay: immunoSEQ multiplex PCR; the TCRdb copy retains only in-frame clones and omits some. The sample records some 270,000 clones, roughly 89% being singletons. Sequencing input: peripheral blood. Source of these receptors: a middle-aged woman who had recovered from COVID-19.

The V call is TRBV12-3 or TRBV12-4, the J call TRBJ1-5; tentative D call: TRBD1 (5 bases). The V end lost 6 bases, the J end lost 4 bases, and 10 bases lay between the germline ends. This CDR3 is 13 amino acids long. CDR3 bases: TGTGCCAGCAGGACGGACACAAATCAGCCCCAGCATTTT. As protein: CASRTDTNQPQHF.

This chain uses TRBV9 with TRBJ2-7; maybe TRBD1 (6 bases). The CDR3 contains 12 residues. In germline, CDR1 is SGDLS, CDR2 YYNGEE. V shed 3 bases and J shed 6 bases, with 10 bases lying between them. CDR3 nucleotide sequence: TGTGCCAGCAGCGAGGGACAAGGCGAGCAGTACTTC. Residues: CASSEGQGEQYF.

V gene TRBV28 combines with J gene TRBJ1-1; 7 bases are a match to TRBD1. Germline V gene sequence: CDR1 MDHEN, CDR2 SYDVKM. Trimming removed 1 base from V and 8 bases from J; junction bases left unmatched: 7. The CDR3 extends over 14 amino acids. The chain's CDR3 is CASSLSSRQGEAFF. CDR3 sequence (DNA): TGTGCCAGCAGTTTATCGTCCAGACAGGGCGAAGCTTTCTTT.

V and J are TRBV19 and TRBJ1-1; 10 bases match TRBD1. Germline V lookup: CDR1 LNHDA, CDR2 SQIVND (reference sequence). The trim removed 6 bases at V and 6 bases at J, leaving 10 bases unmatched. The CDR3 extends over 15 amino acids. Here the CDR3 DNA reads TGTGCCAGTAGGCCACGGGGACAGGGGTCCTCTGAAGCTTTCTTT. Its translation: CASRPRGQGSSEAFF. Looking up the rest from reference TRBV19 and TRBJ1-1 gives the full variable domain: DGGITQSPKYLFRKEGQNVTLSCEQNLNHDAMYWYRQDPGQGLRLIYYSQIVNDFQKGDIAEGYSVSREKKESFPLTVTSAQKNPTAFYLCASRPRGQGSSEAFFGQGTRLTVV.

The chain combines TRBV6-6 with TRBJ2-1, with 7 bases that match TRBD1. CDR3 length equals 14 residues. From germline, CDR1 is MNHNY and CDR2 SVGAGI (reference sequence). V gave up 6 bases and J gave up 10 bases; unmatched junction bases: 12. CDR3 sequence reads: CASREILDRQEQFF. The CDR3 DNA sequence: TGTGCCAGCAGGGAAATACTGGACAGGCAAGAGCAGTTCTTC.

The rearrangement joins TRBV29-1 to TRBJ2-3, with TRBD2 identical over 8 bases. Germline V gene lookup returns CDR1 SQVTM and CDR2 ANQGSEA. After removal of 6 bases from V and 1 base from J, the junction contained 6 bases not matched to a gene. The CDR3 extends over 14 amino acids. This CDR3 is CSVEQAGGTDTQYF. The CDR3 bases are TGCAGCGTGGAACAAGCGGGGGGCACAGATACGCAGTATTTT.

In this sample, this clone turned up a few times. This chain joins TRBV6-5 and TRBJ1-2; unclear D gene. Between the trimmed V and J ends, which lost 7 bases and 4 bases, there was a span of 10 bases. The CDR3 extends over 12 amino acids. CDR1 is MNHEY, CDR2 SVGAGI, per germline. As DNA, the CDR3 is TGTGCCAGCAATCTGGTCGGCTATGGCTACACCTTC. Translated: CASNLVGYGYTF.

This clone was seen a handful of times. This chain connects TRBV5-6 to TRBJ1-1; D unresolved. This CDR3 is 13 amino acids long. Trimming cost V 1 base and J 1 base, with 5 bases left between them. Germline lookup yields CDR1 SGHDT and CDR2 YYEEEE. The CDR3 protein is CASSLLANTEAFF. The CDR3 coding sequence is TGTGCCAGCAGCTTGCTAGCGAACACTGAAGCTTTCTTT.

V usage is TRBV5-4 and J usage is TRBJ2-3; D is uncertain. Germline V gene lookup returns CDR1 SGHNT and CDR2 YYREEE (reference sequence). CDR3 length equals 13 residues. V lost 7 bases to trimming and J lost 0 bases, with 9 bases between them. This chain's CDR3 is CASGTDSTDTQYF. In nucleotides, the CDR3 is TGTGCCAGCGGTACTGATAGCACAGATACGCAGTATTTT.

The chain has TRBV10-2 and TRBJ1-5; the D gene is possibly TRBD1 (6 bases). Germline V CDR1 and CDR2: WSHSY, SAAADI. The V end lost 5 bases, the J end lost 0 bases, and 11 bases lay between the germline ends. This CDR3 contains 15 residues. The CDR3 spells CASSLGGYSNQPQHF. CDR3 DNA: TGCGCCAGCAGTTTAGGGGGTTATAGCAATCAGCCCCAGCATTTT.

This chain links TRBV7-9 with TRBJ2-3; maybe TRBD1 (5 bases). This CDR3 comprises 17 residues. The germline CDR1 and CDR2 sequences are SEHNR and FQNEAQ (reference sequence). The germline V and J ends were trimmed by 2 bases and 1 base, with 16 bases remaining between them. The CDR3 bases are TGTGCCAGCAGCTTAACCAGTCTAAGGGGCGGCACAGATACGCAGTATTTT. It codes for CASSLTSLRGGTDTQYF. The full variable domain, in which reference TRBV7-9 and TRBJ2-3 provide the parts outside the CDR3, is DTGVSQNPRHKITKRGQNVTFRCDPISEHNRLYWYRQTLGQGPEFLTYFQNEAQLEKSRLLSDRFSAERPKGSFSTLEIQRTEQGDSAMYLCASSLTSLRGGTDTQYFGPGTRLTVL.

J is TRBJ1-6 and V is TRBV28; D remains unclear. V was trimmed by 8 bases and J by 0 bases, leaving 5 bases between them. CDR1 MDHEN and CDR2 SYDVKM come from the germline V gene. There are 13 residues in the CDR3. The CDR3 sequence is CASGSSYNSPLHF. In DNA form, the CDR3 reads TGTGCCAGCGGGAGCTCCTATAATTCACCCCTCCACTTT.

V usage is TRBV10-2 and J usage is TRBJ1-1; D gene unclear. There are 13 residues in the CDR3. V lost 4 bases and J lost 0, with 6 bases in between. The germline gives CDR1 WSHSY, CDR2 SAAADI. CDR3 loop: CASSAGLNTEAFF. Written as DNA, the CDR3 is TGCGCCAGCAGTGCGGGGTTGAACACTGAAGCTTTCTTT.

The chain uses TRBV24-1 and TRBJ1-2; D not certain. CDR1 is KGHDR, CDR2 SFDVKD, per germline. Trimming pared 3 bases from V and 3 bases from J, leaving 7 bases between. The CDR3 has 13 amino acids. CDR3 sequence reads: CATSDEGDYGYTF. DNA for the CDR3: TGTGCCACCAGTGATGAGGGAGACTATGGCTACACCTTC.

This clone was detected only a few times. This chain joins TRBV7-9 and TRBJ2-1; 8 bases map to TRBD1. The CDR3 runs to 13 residues. J gave up 8 bases and V 8 bases, and 8 bases lay outside the gene matches. The germline V gene encodes CDR1 SEHNR and CDR2 FQNEAQ (reference sequence). The DNA for the CDR3 is TGTGCCAGCCCGCGAGGACAGGGCCATGAGCAGTTCTTC. Translation gives CASPRGQGHEQFF.

The rearrangement joins TRBV4-1 to TRBJ1-4, with 9 bases lining up with TRBD1. Germline V gene sequence: CDR1 MGHRA, CDR2 YSYEKL. V shed 4 bases, J shed 4 bases, and the junction held 7 bases outside the gene matches. This CDR3 comprises 16 residues. The CDR3 is CASSRLTGGGNEKLFF. Here the CDR3 DNA reads TGCGCCAGCAGCCGATTGACAGGGGGAGGTAATGAAAAACTGTTTTTT.

This chain links TRBV5-1 with TRBJ1-2; D call uncertain. The germline V gene has CDR1 SGHRS and CDR2 YFSETQ. V lost 1 base and J 4 bases, leaving 8 bases between the germline ends. The CDR3 has 13 residues. This CDR3 reads CASSLQNTYGYTF. The CDR3 DNA reads as TGCGCCAGCAGCTTGCAGAATACCTATGGCTACACCTTC.

The V call is TRBV2, the J call TRBJ1-1; the D is unclear. The length of the CDR3 is 14 residues. Germline V gene sequence: CDR1 SNHLY, CDR2 FYNNEI. Trimming took off 3 bases at V and 7 bases at J, with 15 bases between the two ends. The CDR3 nucleotides are TGTGCCAGCAGTGACTGGAGGTCCCCCGGTGAAGCTTTCTTT. Translation gives CASSDWRSPGEAFF.

The CDR3 nucleotides are TGTGCCAGTAGTATCGGACAGCTCACAGATACGCAGTATTTT. The encoded protein is CASSIGQLTDTQYF. V gene TRBV19 combines with J gene TRBJ2-3, with D possibly matching TRBD1 (6 bases). Trimming pared 3 bases from V and 2 bases from J, leaving 9 bases between. This CDR3 contains 14 residues. Germline V gene lookup returns CDR1 LNHDA and CDR2 SQIVND (reference sequence).

J is TRBJ2-7 and V is TRBV3-1 (or the pseudogene TRBV3-2); 9 nucleotides match TRBD1. Germline V gene data show CDR1 as LGHDT and CDR2 as YNNKEL (reference sequence). The junction had 9 bases not matched to a gene; V was cut back by 4 bases and J by 2 bases. The CDR3 spans 16 residues. Here the CDR3 DNA reads TGTGCCAGCAGCCCCCACCGGGGGGACAGGGCCTACGAGCAGTACTTC. Translated, it gives CASSPHRGDRAYEQYF.

The V gene is TRBV6-1, the J gene TRBJ1-2; tentatively, D is TRBD1 (6 bases). CDR1 is MNHNS, CDR2 SASEGT, per germline. The CDR3 contains 14 residues. The V and J ends lost 0 bases and 4 bases respectively, with 9 bases between them. The chain's CDR3 is CASSEAQGPYGYTF. CDR3 DNA: TGTGCCAGCAGTGAAGCACAGGGTCCCTATGGCTACACCTTC.